The clone carrying this T cell receptor beta chain has a handful of counts. Its antigen is not identified. This sample stems from a study of response to subunit inactivated influenza vaccine. Using its own MiXCR run on the RT-PCR reads, TCRdb lists one record per CDR3 protein. There are hundreds of thousands of distinct CDR3 sequences in the sample; approximately 14% occur only once, and 11% lies in the top ten. Overall study findings and caveats: Few new T cells, the authors suggested, are recruited by each seasonal influenza vaccination.

The sample here was PBMCs from blood, taken 11 to 12 days after vaccination. This sequence originates from a man in his fifties or sixties who received an inactivated influenza vaccine.

CDR3 sequence reads: CASSSPTSGSGYEQFF. The DNA of the CDR3 is TGTGCCAGCAGTTCACCGACTAGCGGGAGTGGTTATGAGCAGTTCTTC. The chain has TRBV12-3 or TRBV12-4 and TRBJ2-1, with 12 nucleotides matching TRBD2. CDR3 length: 16 amino acids. Losses at the gene ends were 4 bases for V and 8 bases for J; bases not matched to a gene: 9.